This T cell receptor (beta chain) is from a study of cytomegalovirus exposure and HLA in healthy donors listed by TCRdb under 2017. In terms of the full investigation: In an earlier analysis of several hundred of the donors, about 270 Gb of sequence data and 120 million or so unique TCR beta sequences from roughly 200 million T cells were reported. Approximately 300 gigabases of sequencing data and approximately 85 million unique TCR sequences were included in an early release covering over 600 HLA-typed donors. The genetic ancestry cluster associated with self-reported Caucasian donors included 80% to 90% of the roughly 400 genotyped donors. The study was designed to test whether signatures of past pathogen exposure could be identified by cataloging public T cell receptors. The study profiled the T cell repertoires of 500 to 800 subjects by immunosequencing and related them to cytomegalovirus serostatus. A separate validation cohort of some 130 different subjects was used in addition to the approximately 700-subject first cohort. To predict cytomegalovirus infection status, the study brought together high-throughput TCR immunosequencing, statistical association of individual TCRs with disease status, and machine learning. A later analysis re-analyzed previously published TCR beta repertoires from approximately 700 donors and added high-resolution HLA genotyping to study TCR occurrence patterns. Rather than drawing on any new phenotypic data, the later analysis identified candidate immune exposures from TCR beta sequences and the way those sequences occurred across donors. In an earlier analysis of more than 550 of the donors, high-throughput TCR beta sequencing was used to judge whether each TCR beta V gene segment behaved as functional or pseudogenic. Donor age, sex, ethnicity and CMV serostatus were collected together with the repertoire data. A later genetic analysis used genome-wide SNP genotypes for about 60% of the roughly 700 donors, treating that subset as a discovery cohort. Every discovery cohort repertoire had been produced on one sequencing platform. HLA typing included class I and class II loci at four-digit resolution. The number of typed donors differed by locus: about 620-640 for A, B, C, DRB1 and DQB1; approximately 520 for DQA1; approximately 600 for DPA1; and around 470 for DPB1. About five DR-DQ haplotypes were handled as single units for association and clustering, since linkage in the cohort was strong. Among some 400 genotyped donors of the cohort, an average of roughly 230,000 unique TCR beta nucleotide sequences was sequenced per donor, of which 15% to 20% were non-productive. Results the study describes overall, beyond this receptor: According to a later analysis, TCR association rates differed among HLA loci, with DRB1 alleles showing the most associated TCRs and HLA-C alleles showing the fewest. The classifier was reported to diagnose cytomegalovirus status with high specificity and sensitivity in both the original cohort and the validation cohort. A cluster of highly shared sequence variants was judged likely to be a technical artifact of the sequencing pipeline. A further reported finding was that TCR beta sequences accurately predicted the HLA-A and HLA-B alleles for most subjects in the first cohort. Sequencing depth was assumed to be roughly uniform across donors in the presence/absence analyses, though that assumption may not hold. Specific HLA alleles were associated with 15,000 to 20,000 TCR beta sequences at a false discovery rate of 0.05 in a later analysis. In a later analysis, HLA-associated TCR beta chains showed more clonal expansion and lower generation probabilities than non-associated chains that were equally common. Across donors, most TCR sequences were observed very rarely, whereas some public TCRs were present in many individuals. Broadly in line with IMGT annotations, most TCR beta V segments showed up in productive rearrangements about 87% or about 30% of the time in an earlier analysis of roughly 590 of the donors. Several of the top co-occurrence clusters appeared to be linked to parvovirus B19, influenza, CMV and Epstein-Barr virus, according to a later analysis. When HLA alleles, especially DR and DQ, strongly co-occurred, TCR associations were difficult to assign to individual alleles. V-gene and J-gene trimming of TCR beta chains was associated with a missense DCLRE1C variant in a later genetic analysis, and the association was replicated in an independent cohort. Because some donors lacked HLA typing at each locus, the association tests relied only on the typed subset. Most CMV-associated TCR beta chains appeared to be HLA-restricted in a later analysis, and the HLA associations seemed to be driven largely by CMV exposure. Some IMGT-functional V segments, including TRBV6-2 and TRBV6-3, could not be told apart with the 87-base-pair reads, so those segments were excluded. Because counts were too low, some 17 rarely observed V segments, including chromosome 9 orphons, were left out of the earlier analysis of several hundred of the donors. A later genetic analysis reported fewer N-insertions in productive TCRs among donors in an Asian-associated ancestry cluster than the approximately 670-donor mean. In this cohort, only TCR beta chains were sequenced, and detectable features were limited by the absence of alpha or paired-chain data. In vitro tests confirmed that three of the cytomegalovirus-associated TCR beta chains recognize cytomegalovirus antigens. The study listed 150 to 200 TCR beta chains as associated with cytomegalovirus. Correlated functional status among segregating V segments might reflect linkage disequilibrium, but an unknown experimental factor could not be ruled out. CMV serostatus was the only immune exposure information available for the cohort. According to the authors, the approach could potentially be generalized to other disease states and immunological phenotypes.

Turning to this clone: What antigen it recognizes has not been identified. Per-nucleotide qualities are absent, and no much larger clonotype sits a single base away.

The cohort was made up of roughly 670 healthy bone marrow donors. At the time of sampling, all cohort members were nominally healthy, though unrecorded immune exposures were likely present. The donor tested CMV seronegative, placing the donor among the roughly 350 seronegative members of the cohort. A peripheral blood sample was provided by each donor, and peripheral blood mononuclear cells were used for TCR beta sequencing. The Qiagen DNeasy Blood Extraction Kit was used to extract genomic DNA from the blood cell samples. Library method: the immunoSEQ multiplex PCR assay. A mixture of 60 forward primers for TCR Vbeta segments and 13 reverse primers for TCR Jbeta segments was used in the multiplex PCR. Amplification of the CDR3 region of rearranged TCR beta genes was performed with a multiplex PCR assay on genomic DNA. Amplified TCR beta libraries were sequenced as 87-base-pair reads on the Illumina HiSeq System. The authors processed their data as follows. In a later analysis, approximately 74 million unique TCR beta chains were counted across the approximately 640 repertoires, and about 10 million of these chains were shared by at least two donors. Raw reads were error-corrected and collapsed into unique sequences by a nearest-neighbor algorithm in which closely related sequences were merged to remove PCR and sequencing errors. CDR3 sequences were aligned to IMGT reference sequences to assign V, D and J gene segments. Each retained sequence needed at least a six-nucleotide match to both a V gene segment and a J gene segment. A rearrangement was called productive if the CDR3 had no stop codons and remained in frame with V and J, and every other rearrangement was called non-productive. CDR3 was defined by IMGT convention, running from the second conserved V-encoded cysteine to the conserved J-encoded phenylalanine. Sequences without an unambiguous match to a single V gene segment were excluded from the earlier analysis of 450 to 650 of the donors. An earlier analysis of about 590 of the donors classified V segments as functional when productive rearrangements were above 56.7% and as segregating when the standard deviation between donors was above 5%. A statistical classification framework was built for diagnosing cytomegalovirus status from the catalog of TCR beta chain sequences. In a later analysis, TCR nucleotide sequences were compared against IMGT/GENE-DB human TR gene sequences so that V and J genes could be assigned. The TCRdist pipeline was used in a later analysis to assign CDR3 sequences and most-parsimonious VDJ recombination scenarios. In a later analysis, each TCR beta chain was defined by its CDR3 amino acid sequence together with its V-gene family, and reads without a unique V-gene family were excluded. A later analysis removed several hundred highly shared, low-generation-probability nucleotide sequences to deal with suspected cross-contamination and a sequencing artifact. For each public chain, a later analysis derived a clonal expansion index from normalized ranks of inferred template counts within each repertoire. A later analysis computed generation probabilities with a VDJ recombination model fitted to out-of-frame rearrangements, and checked the results against IGoR. A later analysis scored TCR-TCR, TCR-HLA and TCR-CMV co-occurrence with hypergeometric tests, applying a repertoire-size bias correction to TCR pairs. In a later analysis, false discovery rates were estimated by permuting HLA or CMV assignments 20 times. In a later analysis, co-occurring TCRs were grouped using DBSCAN, with TCRdist sequence similarity added in when clustering inside HLA-allele-positive subsets. Repertoires with fewer than 30,000 or more than 120,000 public chains were left out of co-occurrence clustering, as were about five repertoires with anomalous nucleotide sharing. TCRdb retrieved this table from immuneACCESS and kept in-frame rearrangements only. Not all clones are present; in checked studies, unresolved V genes account for under half, and no reason is known for the remainder. From that table come the V and J calls and clone size; the DNA was used to work out D and trimming. The sample yields 150,000 to 200,000 clones; about four fifths were counted once. The ten biggest clones cover approximately 2.6% of the sample.

V loses 5 bases, J loses 6 bases, and the germline ends lie 14 bases apart. Sequences LNHDA (CDR1) and SQIVND (CDR2) are obtained from the germline V gene (reference sequence). From cysteine to phenylalanine, the CDR3 is 15 amino acids long. CDR3 DNA is the only sequence kept; it has 45 bases, read in frame from the first base. Sequences were obtained from PBMCs. This TCR was sampled from a female donor in good health and CMV-seronegative. The chain employs TRBV19 and TRBJ1-6, with the D gene not clear enough to name. In nucleotide form, the sequence is TGTGCCAGTAGTGAGAGTTCCTCCGGTAATTCACCCCTCCACTTT. Translated, this gives CASSESSSGNSPLHF. The entire variable domain, with the stretches around the CDR3 drawn from the reference TRBV19 and TRBJ1-6 proteins, is DGGITQSPKYLFRKEGQNVTLSCEQNLNHDAMYWYRQDPGQGLRLIYYSQIVNDFQKGDIAEGYSVSREKKESFPLTVTSAQKNPTAFYLCASSESSSGNSPLHFGNGTRLTVT.